The T cell receptor (beta chain) under discussion was sequenced for a study of T cells in Graves' hyperthyroidism and ophthalmopathy. In making diagnoses, clinical symptoms, serum thyroxine and TRAb, thyroid ultrasound and orbital computed tomography were all used. The investigators amplified TCR beta CDR3 regions from RNA transcripts. First-round RT-PCR targeting the TCR CDR3 was performed with the HTBI primer set. TCRdb ran MiXCR on the multiplex PCR reads and lists one entry per CDR3 protein. The table includes about 700,000 distinct CDR3 sequences, just under 45% detected once. This clonotype has at least ten counts. The antigen is not known. The study's findings and limits: The model foresaw ophthalmopathy a median roughly 6.6 months prior to onset.

Germline assignment: CDR1 SGHVS and CDR2 FQNEAQ. The CDR3 is 15 amino acids. The V end was cut by 5 bases, the J end by 9 bases, with 17 bases between. The chain has TRBV7-8 and TRBJ1-6, with a tentative D call TRBD1 (6 bases). This TCR came from an adult man with Graves' disease, either hyperthyroidism or ophthalmopathy (not recorded which). Material: peripheral blood or thyroid tissue (not recorded which). CDR3 in DNA: TGTGCCAGCAGCCGGATGACAGGCTCGGTTTCACCCCTCCACTTT. Translating it yields CASSRMTGSVSPLHF.